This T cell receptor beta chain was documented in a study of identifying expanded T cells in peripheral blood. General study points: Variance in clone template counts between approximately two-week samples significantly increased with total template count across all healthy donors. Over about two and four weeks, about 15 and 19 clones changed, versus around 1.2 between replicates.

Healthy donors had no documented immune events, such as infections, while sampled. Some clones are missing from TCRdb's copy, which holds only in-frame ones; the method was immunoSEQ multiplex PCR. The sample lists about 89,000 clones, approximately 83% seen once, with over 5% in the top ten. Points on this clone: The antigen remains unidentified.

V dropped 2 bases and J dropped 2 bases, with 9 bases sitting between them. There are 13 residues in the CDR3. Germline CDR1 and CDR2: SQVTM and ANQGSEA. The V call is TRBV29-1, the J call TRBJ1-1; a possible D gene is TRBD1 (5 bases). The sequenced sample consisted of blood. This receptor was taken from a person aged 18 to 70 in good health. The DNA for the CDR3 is TGCAGCGTTGAAATAGGGGTAAACACTGAAGCTTTCTTT. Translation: CSVEIGVNTEAFF.